This T cell receptor beta chain was recovered during a study of CD8+CD57+ T cells in acquired aplastic anemia. The study profiled TCR beta VDJ and CDR3 using genomic DNA as template. TCRdb called the reads again in MiXCR, with one record for every CDR3 protein. The sample carries under 350,000 distinct CDR3 sequences, approximately 58% recorded once. V shed 4 bases and J shed 7 bases, with 14 bases lying between them. Germline assignment: CDR1 SNHLY and CDR2 FYNNEI. The CDR3 is made up of 13 amino acids. The sequenced patients had an expansion of CD8+CD57+ cells seen by flow cytometry. Blood samples were obtained from patients who had received no prior therapy.

This sequence originates from a human donor with aplastic anemia. Sequenced input: sorted CD4+, CD8+, or CD8+CD57+ T cells (not recorded which) from PBMCs. This sequence joins TRBV2 and TRBJ2-7, with TRBD1 as a possible D gene (5 bases). The CDR3 reads CASSGVGQWEQYF. The CDR3 DNA sequence: TGTGCCAGCAGTGGTGTGGGGCAGTGGGAGCAGTACTTC.